This is a list of T cell receptor beta chains from one sample in a study of blood T cell repertoires in COVID-19. Here immunoSEQ multiplex PCR was the method, and the copy in TCRdb shows in-frame clones only, minus some. The table has tens of thousands of clones, approximately 80% seen once. The specimen sequenced was peripheral blood. These receptors originate from a man between 60 and 75 years old with acute or convalescent COVID-19. CDR3s include the opening cysteine and the closing phenylalanine or tryptophan. Each record gives: J gene, D gene, CDR3 length, clone size, V gene, CDR3 protein, CDR3 DNA. A D gene is named only where the DNA matches it firmly. The size of a clone is reported for some rows only, either as once, few or many, or as a class for expanded clones.

j_call: TRBJ1-3
d_call: TRBD1
cdr3_length: 15
clone_size: -
v_call: TRBV9
cdr3_aa: CASSPGTGSGNTIYF
cdr3_nt: TGTGCCAGCAGCCCTGGGACAGGCTCTGGAAACACCATATATTTT

j_call: TRBJ2-3
d_call: TRBD2
cdr3_length: 17
clone_size: -
v_call: TRBV4-3
cdr3_aa: CASSQDASGGVVDTQYF
cdr3_nt: TGCGCCAGCAGCCAAGACGCCAGCGGGGGGGTAGTAGATACGCAGTATTTT

j_call: TRBJ1-1
d_call: -
cdr3_length: 14
clone_size: -
v_call: TRBV2
cdr3_aa: CASSEATSRTEAFF
cdr3_nt: TGTGCCAGCAGTGAAGCCACTTCGAGAACTGAAGCTTTCTTT

j_call: TRBJ2-3
d_call: TRBD1
cdr3_length: 15
clone_size: -
v_call: TRBV30
cdr3_aa: CASSSGQGAADTQYF
cdr3_nt: TGTGCCTCCTCTTCGGGACAGGGGGCCGCAGATACGCAGTATTTT

j_call: TRBJ1-1
d_call: TRBD1
cdr3_length: 18
clone_size: -
v_call: TRBV18
cdr3_aa: CASSPGAGGGEGGTEAFF
cdr3_nt: TGTGCCAGCTCACCAGGGGCAGGGGGCGGAGAAGGTGGCACTGAAGCTTTCTTT

j_call: TRBJ1-2
d_call: -
cdr3_length: 14
clone_size: once
v_call: TRBV19
cdr3_aa: CASSMTRGNYGYTF
cdr3_nt: TGTGCCAGTAGTATGACAAGGGGGAACTATGGCTACACCTTC

j_call: TRBJ1-5
d_call: -
cdr3_length: 12
clone_size: once
v_call: TRBV12-3/TRBV12-4
cdr3_aa: CASSFAFQPQHF
cdr3_nt: TGTGCCAGCAGTTTTGCGTTTCAGCCCCAGCATTTT

j_call: TRBJ2-4
d_call: TRBD1
cdr3_length: 13
clone_size: once
v_call: TRBV5-4
cdr3_aa: CASSLTGENIQYF
cdr3_nt: TGTGCCAGCAGCTTGACAGGGGAGAACATTCAGTACTTC

j_call: TRBJ1-1
d_call: TRBD1
cdr3_length: 16
clone_size: -
v_call: TRBV5-1
cdr3_aa: CASISEARDRGAEAFF
cdr3_nt: TGCGCCAGCATCTCGGAGGCTAGGGACAGGGGAGCTGAAGCTTTCTTT

j_call: TRBJ1-1
d_call: -
cdr3_length: 13
clone_size: -
v_call: TRBV6-5
cdr3_aa: CASSYSENTEAFF
cdr3_nt: TGTGCCAGCAGTTATAGTGAGAACACTGAAGCTTTCTTT

j_call: TRBJ1-2
d_call: -
cdr3_length: 16
clone_size: -
v_call: TRBV3-1/TRBV3-2
cdr3_aa: CASSQGLSGLNYGYTF
cdr3_nt: TGTGCCAGCAGCCAAGGGTTGTCTGGGCTTAACTATGGCTACACCTTC

j_call: TRBJ2-2
d_call: -
cdr3_length: 16
clone_size: few
v_call: TRBV10-1
cdr3_aa: CASSESAPSGTGELFF
cdr3_nt: TGCGCCAGCAGTGAGTCGGCCCCTTCGGGCACCGGGGAGCTGTTTTTT

j_call: TRBJ1-2
d_call: TRBD1
cdr3_length: 15
clone_size: -
v_call: TRBV24-1
cdr3_aa: CATSLGTGGTYGYTF
cdr3_nt: TGTGCCACCAGTCTGGGGACAGGGGGGACCTATGGCTACACCTTC

j_call: TRBJ2-1
d_call: -
cdr3_length: 11
clone_size: -
v_call: TRBV12-3/TRBV12-4
cdr3_aa: CASSVGPRRFF
cdr3_nt: TGTGCCAGCAGTGTGGGCCCTCGTCGGTTCTTC